Shown below are 9 T cell receptor beta chains from a single sample sequenced in a study of Ad26.COV2.S vaccination and SARS-CoV-2 variants. This table comes from immunoSEQ multiplex PCR, and its TCRdb copy is limited to in-frame clones, with some not included. This table has around 300,000 clones, 70% to 90% appearing once. Treatment of the sample: about 20 received Ad26.COV2.S at low or high dose, single or two shots; 5 received placebo; per-sample allocation not given. The study sampled participants on day 63 after the first vaccine or placebo injection. Sequencing used peripheral blood, obtained in a trial of Ad26.COV2.S vaccine versus placebo. All receptors derive from a person aged 18-65 years who received the Ad26.COV2.S COVID-19 vaccine or a placebo.

This clone was observed a handful of times. V is TRBV3-1 (or the pseudogene TRBV3-2) and J is TRBJ1-1; D is uncertain. Germline V CDR1 and CDR2: LGHDT, YNNKEL (reference sequence). The ends were cut back, 1 base at V and 9 bases at J, with 15 bases in the middle. CDR3 length: 14 amino acids. The CDR3: CASSQGIESSKAFF. The CDR3 DNA is TGTGCCAGCAGCCAAGGGATAGAGTCTAGCAAAGCTTTCTTT.

The genes are TRBV13 and TRBJ2-5; 10 bases line up with TRBD2. J gave up 1 base and V 0 bases, and 2 bases lay outside the gene matches. Germline V gene lookup returns CDR1 PRHDT and CDR2 FYEKMQ (reference sequence). The CDR3 has 16 amino acids. CDR3 DNA: TGTGCCAGCAGCTTAGGGGTAGCGGGAGGCCAAGAGACCCAGTACTTC. Its protein is CASSLGVAGGQETQYF.

The chain uses TRBV5-1 and TRBJ2-1, with D maybe TRBD2 (6 bases). V was cut by 0 bases and J by 6 bases, with 7 bases left in between. Germline V lookup: CDR1 SGHRS, CDR2 YFSETQ. This CDR3 region has 13 residues. The CDR3: CASSLAGSNEQFF. As DNA, the CDR3 is TGCGCCAGCAGCTTGGCCGGGAGCAATGAGCAGTTCTTC.

This clone was seen a single time. The V and J genes are TRBV24-1 and TRBJ2-1, with D unclear. With 4 bases removed from V and 10 bases from J, the gap between germline ends came to 10 bases. Germline-derived CDR1 and CDR2 are KGHDR and SFDVKD. This CDR3 is built from 12 residues. Written as DNA, the CDR3 is TGTGCCACCAGTGACCCTCCCGGGGAGCAGTTCTTC. Its protein product is CATSDPPGEQFF.

This clone has a count of ten or more. The chain uses TRBV19 and TRBJ2-5; D is perhaps TRBD2 (6 bases). V lost 5 bases and J 2 bases, leaving 9 bases between the germline ends. Germline V gene data show CDR1 as LNHDA and CDR2 as SQIVND (reference sequence). CDR3 length: 13 residues. The CDR3 bases are TGTGCCAGTAGTCCTAGCGAGCAAGAGACCCAGTACTTC. It yields the protein CASSPSEQETQYF.

The chain carries TRBV5-1 and TRBJ1-2; a weak D match, TRBD1 (6 bases). V was pared by 4 bases and J by 1 base, with 11 bases between. This CDR3 region has 14 residues. Germline V gives CDR1 SGHRS, CDR2 YFSETQ. CDR3 in amino acids: CASSESQGNYGYTF. CDR3 DNA sequence: TGCGCCAGCAGCGAATCACAGGGTAACTATGGCTACACCTTC.

Concerning this clone itself: The same CDR3 also results from other DNA sequences found in this sample. This chain connects TRBV19 to TRBJ1-5, with D possibly TRBD1 on 5 matching bases. The germline V gene encodes CDR1 LNHDA and CDR2 SQIVND (reference sequence). Deletions cut 1 base from V and 4 bases from J, with 5 bases between. CDR3 length: 13 amino acids. The CDR3, as DNA: TGTGCCAGTAGTATAGGGGGGAATCAGCCCCAGCATTTT. Its protein is CASSIGGNQPQHF.

The chain combines TRBV19 with TRBJ2-2; tentatively, D is TRBD2 (5 bases). This CDR3 contains 13 residues. The germline CDR1 and CDR2 sequences are LNHDA and SQIVND (reference sequence). With 6 bases removed from V and 4 bases from J, the gap between germline ends came to 9 bases. CDR3 nucleotides: TGTGCCAGTAGGGACCGGGGCACCGGGGAGCTGTTTTTT. Translation: CASRDRGTGELFF. Drawing the rest from reference TRBV19 and TRBJ2-2, the complete variable domain is DGGITQSPKYLFRKEGQNVTLSCEQNLNHDAMYWYRQDPGQGLRLIYYSQIVNDFQKGDIAEGYSVSREKKESFPLTVTSAQKNPTAFYLCASRDRGTGELFFGEGSRLTVL.

V and J are TRBV4-3 and TRBJ2-3, with 8 bases identical to TRBD2. The V gene's germline CDR1 is LGHNA and CDR2 YSLEER. This CDR3 comprises 18 residues. V trimming: 1 base; J trimming: 5 bases; junction bases outside the gene matches: 14. CDR3 sequence reads: CASSQAPHGGAEKDTQYF. In nucleotides, the CDR3 is TGCGCCAGCAGCCAAGCCCCACACGGGGGGGCCGAGAAAGATACGCAGTATTTT.